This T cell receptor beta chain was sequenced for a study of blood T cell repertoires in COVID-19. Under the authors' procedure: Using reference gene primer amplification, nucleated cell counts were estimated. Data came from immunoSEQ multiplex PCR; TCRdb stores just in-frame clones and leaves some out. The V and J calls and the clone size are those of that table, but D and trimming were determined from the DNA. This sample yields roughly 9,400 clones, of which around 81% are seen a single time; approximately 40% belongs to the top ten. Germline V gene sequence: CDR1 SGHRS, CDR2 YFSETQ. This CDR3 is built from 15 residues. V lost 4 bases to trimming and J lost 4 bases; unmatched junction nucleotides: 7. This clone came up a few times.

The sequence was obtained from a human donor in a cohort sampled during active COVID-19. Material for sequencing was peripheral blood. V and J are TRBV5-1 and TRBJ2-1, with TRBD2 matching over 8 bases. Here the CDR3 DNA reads TGCGCCAGCAGCGGTAGCGGGGCCGGGTACAATGAGCAGTTCTTC. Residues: CASSGSGAGYNEQFF.